This record looks at one T cell receptor beta chain sequence and its context. The source of the sample is a study of technical replicates of blood from several donors. Sequencing used immunoSEQ multiplex PCR; TCRdb keeps in-frame clones, though not all of them. The sample consists of 75,000 to 95,000 clones, over 80% of them appearing once. V lost 6 bases and J lost 4, with 21 bases in between. Germline-derived CDR1 and CDR2 are LNHDA and SQIVND (reference sequence). The CDR3 has 16 amino acids. This chain joins TRBV19 and TRBJ2-5; D perhaps matches TRBD1 (6 bases). This receptor was identified in a human donor in good health. The sequencing sample was made of T cells isolated from PBMCs. The DNA of the CDR3 is TGTGCCAGTAGCAAGGGGGTGGGTAGAGTAAGAGAGACCCAGTACTTC. Residues: CASSKGVGRVRETQYF.